These 21 T cell receptor beta chains were all obtained from the same sample, sequenced in a study of shared clonotypes between healthy human individuals (dated by TCRdb to 2020 to 2021). Receptors were amplified or captured by the immunoSEQ multiplex PCR assay. TCRdb holds this immuneACCESS table with in-frame rearrangements only. Some clones are missing; in checked studies, unresolved V genes explain under half, and the rest has no known cause. Counted in this sample were approximately 470,000 clones; approximately 81% of them appeared once. Of the sample, roughly 13% falls within the top ten clones. The sample taken for sequencing was PBMCs. These receptors all stem from a woman in her forties in good health. Some clones in this sample may be carry-over from other donors' samples.

The chain couples TRBV7-9 to TRBJ2-5; 13 bases fit TRBD2. This CDR3 comprises 16 residues. J was trimmed by 5 bases and V by 5 bases; bases with no gene match: 8. Per germline, CDR1 SEHNR and CDR2 FQNEAQ (reference sequence). The CDR3 protein is CASSPQLAGGRETQYF. The DNA for the CDR3 is TGTGCCAGCAGCCCCCAACTAGCGGGAGGGCGGGAGACCCAGTACTTC.

The chain carries TRBV5-1 and TRBJ2-3; no clear D gene. This CDR3 comprises 15 residues. CDR1 is SGHRS and CDR2 is YFSETQ in the germline V gene. Trimming cost V 1 base and J 4 bases, with 13 bases left between them. The DNA for the CDR3 is TGCGCCAGCAGCTTGTTGGGCTCGGCGTCAGATACGCAGTATTTT. Translated, it gives CASSLLGSASDTQYF. The full variable domain, rest sourced from reference TRBV5-1 and TRBJ2-3, is KAGVTQTPRYLIKTRGQQVTLSCSPISGHRSVSWYQQTPGQGLQFLFEYFSETQRNKGNFPGRFSGRQFSNSRSEMNVSTLELGDSALYLCASSLLGSASDTQYFGPGTRLTVL.

There are many counts of this clone. Other DNA sequences in this sample translate to the same CDR3. The V gene is TRBV4-3, the J gene TRBJ1-2, with a tentative D call TRBD1 (5 bases). Germline V gives CDR1 LGHNA, CDR2 YSLEER. Trimming took 4 bases from V and 4 from J, leaving 10 bases between them. This CDR3 is built from 13 residues. The CDR3 region has the DNA TGCGCCAGCAGCCCCGCGACAGCCTATGGCTACACCTTC. Amino acids: CASSPATAYGYTF.

J is TRBJ2-7 and V is TRBV5-1; TRBD2 might be the D (6 bases). The germline V and J ends were trimmed by 3 bases and 7 bases, with 14 bases remaining between them. The length of the CDR3 is 13 residues. Germline CDR1 reads SGHRS; CDR2 reads YFSETQ. The CDR3 DNA reads TGCGCCAGCAGCTGGGCGGGGTCGGAAGAGCAGTACTTC. Its protein product is CASSWAGSEEQYF.

About this clone: An end of the junction does not agree with germline; a read error may underlie this. V and J are TRBV7-9 and TRBJ2-5, with TRBD2 identical over 12 bases. The CDR3 extends over 14 amino acids. Germline assignment: CDR1 SEHNR and CDR2 FQNEAQ (reference sequence). The CDR3 nucleotides read TGTGCCAGCAGCCTAGCGGGAGGGGCCGAGACCCAGTACTTC. Its translation: CASSLAGGAETQYF.

Many counts were recorded for this clone. The CDR3 here is CASSSRASRNTGELFF. CDR3 bases: TGTGCCAGCAGCTCCCGTGCTAGCAGGAACACCGGGGAGCTGTTTTTT. The chain combines TRBV7-2 with TRBJ2-2; D might be TRBD2 (5 bases). This CDR3 has 16 amino acids. Germline V gene sequence: CDR1 SGHTA, CDR2 FQGNSA. V lost 4 bases and J 1 base, leaving 13 bases between the germline ends.

This clone appeared a few times. The V call is TRBV5-1, the J call TRBJ2-2, with a possible D match to TRBD2 (6 bases). CDR1 and CDR2 from the germline V gene are SGHRS and YFSETQ. The CDR3 extends over 15 amino acids. V lost 3 bases and J 3 bases, leaving 12 bases between the germline ends. This CDR3 is CASSSDYLDTGELFF. For the CDR3, the DNA is TGCGCCAGCAGCTCGGACTACCTGGACACCGGGGAGCTGTTTTTT. The whole variable domain, filled in from reference TRBV5-1 and TRBJ2-2, reads KAGVTQTPRYLIKTRGQQVTLSCSPISGHRSVSWYQQTPGQGLQFLFEYFSETQRNKGNFPGRFSGRQFSNSRSEMNVSTLELGDSALYLCASSSDYLDTGELFFGEGSRLTVL.

This clone was seen just once. The rearrangement links TRBV5-6 to TRBJ2-6; D gene ambiguous. CDR1 is SGHDT and CDR2 is YYEEEE in the germline V gene. V was cut by 2 bases and J by 0 bases, with 12 bases left in between. The CDR3 has 17 amino acids. CDR3 loop: CASSFTGLLSGANVLTF. The CDR3 DNA sequence: TGTGCCAGCAGCTTTACTGGGCTCCTCTCTGGGGCCAACGTCCTGACTTTC.

Details on this clone: A far bigger clonotype differs at one base, so this is likely a read error. V and J are TRBV5-4 and TRBJ1-2; weak D call: TRBD1 (6 bases). CDR3 length: 17 residues. Per the germline V gene, CDR1 is SGHNT and CDR2 is YYREEE (reference sequence). CDR3 loop: CAGSPGKGPSGDYGYTF. The CDR3 DNA reads TGTGCCGGCAGCCCAGGTAAAGGCCCGTCAGGGGACTATGGCTACACCTTC.

In the case of this clone: Distinct nucleotide sequences in the sample also encode this CDR3. This sequence joins TRBV18 and TRBJ2-2; D unclear. CDR3 length: 11 residues. CDR1 is KGHSH, CDR2 LQKENI, per germline. The V and J ends lost 4 bases and 4 bases respectively, with 1 base between them. DNA of the CDR3: TGTGCCAGCTCACTCACCGGGGAGCTGTTTTTT. Residues: CASSLTGELFF.

V is TRBV19 and J is TRBJ1-1, with D perhaps matching TRBD1 (5 bases). V gave up 10 bases and J gave up 6 bases, with 21 bases separating them. This CDR3 comprises 14 residues. CDR1 and CDR2 (germline): LNHDA, SQIVND (reference sequence). The CDR3 sequence is CATREPRETPEAFF. The CDR3 DNA is TGTGCCACCAGGGAACCGAGAGAAACACCTGAAGCTTTCTTT.

The V and J genes are TRBV5-1 and TRBJ2-5; TRBD2 is a possible D gene (6 bases). With 7 bases removed from V and 5 bases from J, the gap between germline ends came to 18 bases. Germline CDR1 reads SGHRS; CDR2 reads YFSETQ. This CDR3 is 14 amino acids long. The CDR3 sequence: CASLGTAAGETQYF. CDR3 sequence (DNA): TGCGCCAGCCTCGGGACTGCGGCGGGGGAGACCCAGTACTTC.

In this sample, this clone turned up a few times. The J gene is TRBJ2-1, the V gene TRBV28; TRBD2 matches 10 bases. The V gene end was trimmed by 8 bases and the J gene end by 9 bases; junction bases not matched to a gene: 4. Per the germline V gene, CDR1 is MDHEN and CDR2 is SYDVKM. CDR3 size: 12 residues. CDR3 amino acids: CASPSGSGEQFF. The CDR3, as DNA: TGTGCCAGCCCTAGCGGGAGCGGTGAGCAGTTCTTC. Variable domain in full (rest from reference TRBV28 and TRBJ2-1): DVKVTQSSRYLVKRTGEKVFLECVQDMDHENMFWYRQDPGLGLRLIYFSYDVKMKEKGDIPEGYSVSREKKERFSLILESASTNQTSMYLCASPSGSGEQFFGPGTRLTVL.

As concerns this clone: Given a far larger clone just one base away, this is likely a sequencing read error. The identical CDR3 is also encoded by other nucleotide sequences in the sample. The rearrangement links TRBV6-5 to TRBJ2-5; D possibly corresponds to TRBD1 (5 bases). The J call is doubtful: the DNA matches TRBJ2-7 better. CDR1 is MNHEY and CDR2 is SVGAGI in the germline V gene. This CDR3 has 13 amino acids. CDR3 sequence (DNA): TGTGCCAGCAGTTTCGGACAAGGTGGCGAGCAGTACTTC. Translated, it gives CASSFGQGGEQYF.

V is TRBV5-4 and J is TRBJ2-7; 7 positions match TRBD2. Germline CDR1 SGHNT, CDR2 YYREEE (reference sequence). The junction had 6 bases not matched to a gene; V was cut back by 1 base and J by 5 bases. This CDR3 contains 14 residues. The CDR3 reads CASSLRAGTDEQYF. The CDR3 nucleotides read TGTGCCAGCAGCTTGCGAGCGGGAACGGACGAGCAGTACTTC.

The chain is built from TRBV6-6 and TRBJ2-2; the D is unclear. Germline loops: CDR1 MNHNY, CDR2 SVGAGI (reference sequence). V was shortened by 4 bases and J by 6 bases, with 9 bases between the two germline ends. The CDR3 has 13 residues. CDR3 region: CASSSAAPGELFF. CDR3 in DNA: TGTGCCAGCAGTTCAGCAGCTCCCGGGGAGCTGTTTTTT.

V is TRBV4-2 and J is TRBJ2-3; D is unresolved. Germline lookup yields CDR1 LGHNA and CDR2 YNFKEQ. The V gene lost 6 bases and the J gene lost 2 bases, with 9 bases spanning the gap. CDR3 length: 13 residues. This chain's CDR3 is CASSPEFTDTQYF. For the CDR3, the DNA is TGTGCCAGCAGTCCGGAATTCACAGATACGCAGTATTTT.

The chain is built from TRBV9 and TRBJ1-2; 8 bases match TRBD1. The germline V gene encodes CDR1 SGDLS and CDR2 YYNGEE. This CDR3 comprises 14 residues. Trimming took 3 bases from V and 4 from J; bases not matched to a gene: 5. The CDR3 nucleotides read TGTGCCAGCAGCGCCCGGACAGGGTTCTATGGCTACACCTTC. Protein: CASSARTGFYGYTF.

The rearrangement uses TRBV28 and TRBJ2-2; D is undetermined. Trimming left V 2 bases short and J 0 bases short, with 7 bases between. Germline V gives CDR1 MDHEN, CDR2 SYDVKM. The CDR3 has 15 residues. CDR3 nucleotides: TGTGCCAGCAGTTTAGGCAAGTCGAACACCGGGGAGCTGTTTTTT. This sequence encodes CASSLGKSNTGELFF.

This clone occurred a few times. V is TRBV10-3 and J is TRBJ2-7; 9 bases are shared with TRBD1. The ends lost 4 bases at V and 5 bases at J; junction bases unmatched: 3. CDR1 is ENHRY and CDR2 is SYGVKD in the germline V gene. This CDR3 has 13 residues. The CDR3 DNA reads as TGTGCCATCAGTGGAGGGACAGGGAACGAGCAGTACTTC. This codes for CAISGGTGNEQYF.

A word on this clone: This probably arose from a read error, given a far larger clone one base away. The rearrangement joins TRBV15 to TRBJ1-5, with 9 positions matching TRBD1. In germline, CDR1 is LNHNV, CDR2 YYDKDF (reference sequence). The CDR3 runs 15 residues. CDR3 in amino acids: CATSRGQGGNQTQHF. The CDR3 region has the DNA TGTGCCACCAGCAGAGGACAGGGGGGCAATCAGACCCAGCATTTT.